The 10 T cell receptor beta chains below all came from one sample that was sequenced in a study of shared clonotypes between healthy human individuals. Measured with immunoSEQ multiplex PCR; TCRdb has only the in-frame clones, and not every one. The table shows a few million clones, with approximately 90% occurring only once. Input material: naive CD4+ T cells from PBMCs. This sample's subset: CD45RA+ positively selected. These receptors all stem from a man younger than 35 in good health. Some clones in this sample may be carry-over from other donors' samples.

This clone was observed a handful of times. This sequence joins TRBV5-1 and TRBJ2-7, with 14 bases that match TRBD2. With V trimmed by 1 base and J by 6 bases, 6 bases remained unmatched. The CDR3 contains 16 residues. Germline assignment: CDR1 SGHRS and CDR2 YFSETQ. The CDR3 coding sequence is TGCGCCAGCAGCTTGCCGGGACTAGCGGGAGCTAGCGAGCAGTACTTC. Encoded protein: CASSLPGLAGASEQYF.

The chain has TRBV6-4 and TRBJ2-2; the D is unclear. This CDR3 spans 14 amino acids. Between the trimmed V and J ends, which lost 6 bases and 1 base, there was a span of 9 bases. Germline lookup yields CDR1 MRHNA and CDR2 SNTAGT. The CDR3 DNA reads TGTGCCAGCAGCCCCCAACTGAACACCGGGGAGCTGTTTTTT. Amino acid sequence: CASSPQLNTGELFF.

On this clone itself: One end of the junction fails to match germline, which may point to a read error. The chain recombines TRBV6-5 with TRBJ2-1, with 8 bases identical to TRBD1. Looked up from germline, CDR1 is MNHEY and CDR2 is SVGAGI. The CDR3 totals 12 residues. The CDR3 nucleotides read TGTGCGAGCAGGGGGCCCTACAATGAGCAGTTCTTC. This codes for CASRGPYNEQFF.

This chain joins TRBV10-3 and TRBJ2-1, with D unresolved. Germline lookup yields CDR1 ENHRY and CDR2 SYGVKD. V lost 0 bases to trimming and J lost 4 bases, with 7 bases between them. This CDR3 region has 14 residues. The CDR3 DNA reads TGTGCCATCAGTGAGTCTCTGGGATACAATGAGCAGTTCTTC. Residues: CAISESLGYNEQFF.

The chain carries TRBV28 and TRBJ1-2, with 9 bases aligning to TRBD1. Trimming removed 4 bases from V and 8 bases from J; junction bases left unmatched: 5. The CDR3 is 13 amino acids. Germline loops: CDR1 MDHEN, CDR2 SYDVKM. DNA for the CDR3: TGTGCCAGCAGTTCGAGGGACAGGGTAGGCTACACCTTC. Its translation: CASSSRDRVGYTF.

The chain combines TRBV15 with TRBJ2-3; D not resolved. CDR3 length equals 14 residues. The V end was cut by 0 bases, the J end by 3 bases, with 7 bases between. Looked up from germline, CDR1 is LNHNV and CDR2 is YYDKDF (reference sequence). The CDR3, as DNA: TGTGCCACCAGCAGAGATGCCACGACAGATACGCAGTATTTT. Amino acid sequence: CATSRDATTDTQYF.

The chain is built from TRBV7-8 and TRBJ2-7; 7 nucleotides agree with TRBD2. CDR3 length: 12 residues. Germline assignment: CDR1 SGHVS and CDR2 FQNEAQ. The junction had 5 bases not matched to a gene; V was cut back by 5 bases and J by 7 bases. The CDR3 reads CASSHGRGEQYF. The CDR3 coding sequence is TGTGCCAGCAGCCATGGGCGGGGGGAGCAGTACTTC.

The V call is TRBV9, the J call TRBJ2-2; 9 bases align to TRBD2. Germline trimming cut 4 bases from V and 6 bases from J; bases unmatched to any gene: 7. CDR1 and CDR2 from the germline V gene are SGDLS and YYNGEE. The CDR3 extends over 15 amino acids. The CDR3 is CASSRSGRIAGELFF. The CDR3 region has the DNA TGTGCCAGCAGCCGAAGCGGGAGGATTGCCGGGGAGCTGTTTTTT.

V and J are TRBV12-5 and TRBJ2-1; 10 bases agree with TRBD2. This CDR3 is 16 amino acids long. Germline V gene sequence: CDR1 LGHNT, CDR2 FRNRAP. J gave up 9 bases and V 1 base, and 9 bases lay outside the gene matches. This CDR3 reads CASGLALAGSHSEQFF. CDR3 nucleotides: TGTGCTAGTGGTTTGGCACTAGCGGGATCCCACAGTGAGCAGTTCTTC.

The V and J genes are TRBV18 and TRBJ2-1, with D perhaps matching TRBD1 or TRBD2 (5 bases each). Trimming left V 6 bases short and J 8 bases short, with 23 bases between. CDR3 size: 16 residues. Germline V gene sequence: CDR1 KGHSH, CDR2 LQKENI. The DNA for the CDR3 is TGTGCCAGCTCCCCCGGGACCCTCGGCACCTTGGATGAGCAGTTCTTC. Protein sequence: CASSPGTLGTLDEQFF.